In this sample, the clone carrying this T cell receptor (beta chain) turned up many times. Its antigen remains unidentified. The germline gives CDR1 SGHAT, CDR2 FQNNGV. The CDR3 is 15 residues long. The J segment lost 6 bases and the V segment lost 3 bases, leaving 6 bases of the junction unmatched. Findings and caveats of the study: Tumor memory CD4+ T cell TCR gene usage clustered with blood and lymph node memory CD4+ cells and lymph node naive CD4+ cells.

TCRdb re-called the 5' RACE reads through MiXCR, storing one row per CDR3 protein. The repertoire has tens of thousands of distinct CDR3 sequences, 25% to 30% of them found once; the top ten carry around 1.9%. Material for sequencing was naive CD4+ T cells sorted from blood. The sample's subset: naive CD4+ T cells, CD4+CD45RA+CD25-. The chain recombines TRBV11-2 with TRBJ2-2, with 8 bases that match TRBD2. This clonotype was obtained from a female donor with breast cancer. The CDR3 here is CASSFSGRRSGELFF. The DNA for the CDR3 is TGTGCCAGCAGCTTCAGCGGGAGAAGGTCCGGGGAGCTGTTTTTT.